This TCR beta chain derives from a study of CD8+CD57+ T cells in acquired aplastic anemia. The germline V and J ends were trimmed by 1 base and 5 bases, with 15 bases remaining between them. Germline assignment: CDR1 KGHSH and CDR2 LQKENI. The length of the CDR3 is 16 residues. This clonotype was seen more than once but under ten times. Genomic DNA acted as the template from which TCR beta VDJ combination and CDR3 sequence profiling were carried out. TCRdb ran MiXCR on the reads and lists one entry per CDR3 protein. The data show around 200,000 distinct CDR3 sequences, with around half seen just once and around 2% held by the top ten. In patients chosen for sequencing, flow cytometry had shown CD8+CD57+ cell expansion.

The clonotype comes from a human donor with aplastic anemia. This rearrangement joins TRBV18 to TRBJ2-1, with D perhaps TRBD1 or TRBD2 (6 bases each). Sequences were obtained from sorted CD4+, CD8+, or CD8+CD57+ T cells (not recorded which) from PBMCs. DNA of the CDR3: TGTGCCAGCTCACCACAAAGGGGCGGGACAAACAATGAGCAGTTCTTC. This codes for CASSPQRGGTNNEQFF.